One and the same sample provided the 5 T cell receptor beta chains below, sequenced in a study of quantifying T cell responses using KT2 cells. Looking at the study overall: Reverse transcription used primers in the TCR alpha and beta constant regions.

A single-stranded UMI oligo with SP2 sequence was ligated to cDNA 3' ends. An equimolar mix of RC1.1 and RC1.2 primed the beta chain across TRBC1 and TRBC2. MiXCR was run by TCRdb on the UMI-ligation and nested PCR reads, yielding one entry per CDR3 protein. The sample carries tens of thousands of distinct CDR3 sequences, roughly an eighth recorded once. Sequenced input: PBMCs spiked with cells of the T cell clone KT2. The origin of the receptors is a human donor.

The rearrangement uses TRBV6-2 or TRBV6-3 and TRBJ1-1; no reliable D call. CDR3 size: 13 residues. V lost 2 bases to trimming and J lost 0 bases, with 4 bases between them. The V gene's germline CDR1 is MNHEY and CDR2 SVGEGT. The CDR3 nucleotides are TGTGCCAGCAGTTACGGGATGAACACTGAAGCTTTCTTT. Protein sequence: CASSYGMNTEAFF.

The chain joins TRBV7-2 to TRBJ2-3; possibly TRBD1 for D (6 bases). Germline CDR1 is SGHTA and CDR2 is FQGNSA. There are 17 residues in the CDR3. Trimming stripped 2 bases from V and 0 bases from J, with 15 bases between. The CDR3 sequence: CASSLQLGHLSTDTQYF. The CDR3 bases are TGTGCCAGCAGCTTACAACTGGGACACCTTAGCACAGATACGCAGTATTTT.

This clonotype was detected ten times or more. The chain uses TRBV27 and TRBJ2-3; TRBD1 might be the D (6 bases). The germline V and J ends were trimmed by 6 bases and 0 bases, with 19 bases remaining between them. The CDR3 consists of 17 residues. The V gene's germline CDR1 is MNHEY and CDR2 SMNVEV (reference sequence). CDR3 loop: CASSLYFPGVSTDTQYF. CDR3 coding DNA: TGTGCCAGCAGCCTATACTTCCCAGGGGTTAGCACAGATACGCAGTATTTT.

This clonotype turned up a few times. V usage is TRBV5-5 and J usage is TRBJ2-6, with unresolved D. In germline, CDR1 is SGHKS, CDR2 YYEKEE (reference sequence). Trimming shortened V by 6 bases and J by 0 bases, and 22 bases separated the two germline ends. The CDR3 is 19 amino acids. The DNA of the CDR3 is TGTGCCAGCACCAGATTTACCCTTGGGCCCGGCTCTGGGGCCAACGTCCTGACTTTC. This encodes CASTRFTLGPGSGANVLTF.

This clonotype showed up just a few times. The chain links TRBV14 to TRBJ2-7; D remains unclear. Germline V gene lookup returns CDR1 SGHDN and CDR2 FVKESK. This CDR3 has 14 residues. Trimming shortened V by 4 bases and J by 6 bases, and 16 bases separated the two germline ends. Here the CDR3 reads CASSRQAFVGEQYF. The CDR3 DNA reads as TGTGCCAGCAGCCGGCAGGCGTTCGTTGGCGAGCAGTACTTC.